Each of the 28 T cell receptor beta chains below was sequenced from the same sample in a study of Ad26.COV2.S vaccination and SARS-CoV-2 variants. Measured with immunoSEQ multiplex PCR; TCRdb has only the in-frame clones, and not every one. The sample carries about 280,000 clones, 70% to 90% recorded once. Treatment described: about 20 received Ad26.COV2.S at low or high dose, single or two shots; several received placebo; per-sample allocation not given. Samples came from day 63 after the first vaccine or placebo injection. The specimen was peripheral blood, collected in a trial of Ad26.COV2.S vaccine versus placebo. These receptors all come from a person between 18 and 59 years old who received the Ad26.COV2.S COVID-19 vaccine or a placebo.

This CDR3 reads CASMGASGRDGELFF. As DNA, the CDR3 is TGTGCCAGCATGGGTGCGAGCGGGAGAGACGGGGAGCTGTTTTTT. This chain uses TRBV28 with TRBJ2-2, with 8 bases matching TRBD2. The CDR3 has 15 amino acids. Trimming at V came to 7 bases and at J to 7 bases, leaving 11 bases not matched to a gene. CDR1 is MDHEN, CDR2 SYDVKM, per germline.

The rearrangement links TRBV7-3 to TRBJ2-5, with D possibly matching TRBD1 (5 bases). Trimming stripped 4 bases from V and 3 bases from J, with 9 bases between. This CDR3 is built from 13 residues. The germline V gene encodes CDR1 SGHTA and CDR2 FQGTGA. CDR3 loop: CASSSSREETQYF. CDR3 nucleotides: TGTGCCAGCAGCTCCTCCAGGGAAGAGACCCAGTACTTC. The entire variable domain, with the rest obtained from reference TRBV7-3 and TRBJ2-5, is as follows: GAGVSQTPSNKVTEKGKYVELRCDPISGHTALYWYRQSLGQGPEFLIYFQGTGAADDSGLPNDRFFAVRPEGSVSTLKIQRTERGDSAVYLCASSSSREETQYFGPGTRLLVL.

The V gene is TRBV15, the J gene TRBJ2-1, with 11 bases aligning to TRBD2. With V trimmed by 3 bases and J by 7 bases, 5 bases remained unmatched. This CDR3 spans 15 amino acids. CDR1 LNHNV and CDR2 YYDKDF come from the germline V gene (reference sequence). The CDR3 DNA is TGTGCCACCAGCAGCACTAGCGGGGGAAGAAATGAGCAGTTCTTC. Amino acids: CATSSTSGGRNEQFF. Combining the CDR3 with reference TRBV15 and TRBJ2-1 gives the whole variable domain DAMVIQNPRYQVTQFGKPVTLSCSQTLNHNVMYWYQQKSSQAPKLLFHYYDKDFNNEADTPDNFQSRRPNTSFCFLDIRSPGLGDTAMYLCATSSTSGGRNEQFFGPGTRLTVL.

The chain recombines TRBV11-2 with TRBJ1-2, with D unresolved. Between the trimmed V and J ends, which lost 5 bases and 0 bases, there was a span of 7 bases. This CDR3 is 13 amino acids long. Germline CDR1 reads SGHAT; CDR2 reads FQNNGV. Here the CDR3 DNA reads TGTGCCAGCAGCCCTCATACTAACTATGGCTACACCTTC. Its protein is CASSPHTNYGYTF.

The chain links TRBV10-3 to TRBJ2-1; D ambiguous. Germline lookup yields CDR1 ENHRY and CDR2 SYGVKD. The V end lost 3 bases, the J end lost 8 bases, and 14 bases lay between the germline ends. CDR3 length equals 14 residues. CDR3 sequence reads: CAISERVLEDEQFF. The CDR3 DNA reads as TGTGCCATCAGTGAAAGGGTTCTTGAGGATGAGCAGTTCTTC.

This clone was observed a single time. The CDR3 loop is CASQTNMNTEAFF. For the CDR3, the DNA is TGTGCCAGCCAGACAAACATGAACACTGAAGCTTTCTTT. The V gene is TRBV27, the J gene TRBJ1-1; D ambiguous. V was shortened by 8 bases and J by 0 bases, with 10 bases between the two germline ends. Germline V gene lookup returns CDR1 MNHEY and CDR2 SMNVEV (reference sequence). The CDR3 extends over 13 amino acids.

This clone showed up just once. This rearrangement joins TRBV5-1 to TRBJ1-1, with D maybe TRBD1 (5 bases). Germline assignment: CDR1 SGHRS and CDR2 YFSETQ. The CDR3 totals 14 residues. V lost 3 bases and J lost 6, with 15 bases in between. This CDR3 is CASSYDSGQAEAFF. The CDR3 bases are TGCGCCAGCAGCTACGACAGCGGCCAAGCTGAAGCTTTCTTT.

The rearrangement links TRBV2 to TRBJ1-4, with D maybe TRBD1 (6 bases). The V gene's germline CDR1 is SNHLY and CDR2 FYNNEI. V was shortened by 11 bases and J by 7 bases, with 17 bases between the two germline ends. This CDR3 region has 13 residues. The CDR3 here is CAGNRRDTEKLFF. The CDR3 DNA reads as TGTGCCGGAAACCGCCGGGACACTGAAAAACTGTTTTTT.

V usage is TRBV18 and J usage is TRBJ2-1; 7 nucleotides line up with TRBD2. Germline CDR1 reads KGHSH; CDR2 reads LQKENI. V lost 3 bases, J lost 9 bases, and 26 bases stayed unmatched. The CDR3 runs to 20 residues. CDR3 nucleotides: TGTGCCAGCTCACCGTTCACCCTCGCGGGAGCCGGCCAAGTTCAGGGTGAGCAGTTCTTC. Translation gives CASSPFTLAGAGQVQGEQFF.

This clone came up a few times. The V and J genes are TRBV7-2 and TRBJ2-1; no clear D gene. The CDR3 runs to 13 residues. CDR1 is SGHTA and CDR2 is FQGNSA in the germline V gene. V dropped 3 bases and J dropped 6 bases, with 9 bases sitting between them. CDR3 in amino acids: CASSFGSSNEQFF. In DNA form, the CDR3 reads TGTGCCAGCAGCTTCGGCAGTTCCAATGAGCAGTTCTTC.

The chain uses TRBV27 and TRBJ2-5; 9 bases are shared with TRBD1. The CDR3 spans 15 residues. Germline CDR1 MNHEY, CDR2 SMNVEV (reference sequence). J gave up 1 base and V 5 bases, and 5 bases lay outside the gene matches. CDR3 sequence (DNA): TGTGCCAGCAGTCGGGACAGGGCGTCCCAAGAGACCCAGTACTTC. This gives the protein CASSRDRASQETQYF.

The J gene is TRBJ2-1, the V gene TRBV19, with D hard to call. V was shortened by 5 bases and J by 6 bases, with 17 bases between the two germline ends. The CDR3 is 15 residues long. Germline lookup yields CDR1 LNHDA and CDR2 SQIVND (reference sequence). CDR3 loop: CASSPAQVVFNEQFF. CDR3 nucleotide sequence: TGTGCCAGTAGTCCGGCCCAGGTCGTATTCAATGAGCAGTTCTTC.

The chain couples TRBV7-2 to TRBJ1-1; 9 nucleotides line up with TRBD1. Germline CDR1 and CDR2: SGHTA and FQGNSA. The V segment lost 5 bases and the J segment 4 bases; nucleotides outside the gene matches: 2. This CDR3 is 13 amino acids long. CDR3 residues: CASSPTGGTEAFF. Written as DNA, the CDR3 is TGTGCCAGCAGCCCGACAGGGGGCACTGAAGCTTTCTTT.

V gene TRBV5-1 combines with J gene TRBJ1-2; 8 positions agree with TRBD1. After removal of 7 bases from V and 6 bases from J, the junction contained 11 bases not matched to a gene. This CDR3 region has 14 residues. Germline CDR1 and CDR2: SGHRS and YFSETQ. Here the CDR3 reads CASCLGQGRDGYTF. In nucleotides, the CDR3 is TGCGCCAGCTGCCTCGGACAGGGCAGGGATGGCTACACCTTC.

This clone was counted a few times. The chain has TRBV7-8 and TRBJ2-7, with 9 bases lining up with TRBD1. Unmatched junction bases numbered 1, after V lost 1 base and J lost 3 bases. This CDR3 region has 14 residues. Germline-derived CDR1 and CDR2 are SGHVS and FQNEAQ. CDR3 amino acids: CASSLGQGGYEQYF. CDR3 DNA: TGTGCCAGCAGCTTAGGACAGGGGGGCTACGAGCAGTACTTC.

The chain recombines TRBV5-4 with TRBJ2-2; D is perhaps TRBD2 (5 bases). CDR1 and CDR2 (germline): SGHNT, YYREEE (reference sequence). Trimming pared 7 bases from V and 6 bases from J, leaving 10 bases between. This CDR3 contains 12 residues. The CDR3 nucleotides are TGTGCCAGCTCCAGAGGGTCCGGGGAGCTGTTTTTT. Its protein is CASSRGSGELFF. The full variable domain, in which reference TRBV5-4 and TRBJ2-2 provide the parts outside the CDR3, is ETGVTQSPTHLIKTRGQQVTLRCSSQSGHNTVSWYQQALGQGPQFIFQYYREEENGRGNFPPRFSGLQFPNYSSELNVNALELDDSALYLCASSRGSGELFFGEGSRLTVL.

The V gene is TRBV9, the J gene TRBJ1-2; D not resolved. Germline loops: CDR1 SGDLS, CDR2 YYNGEE. The CDR3 has 15 amino acids. V was cut by 5 bases and J by 4 bases, with 18 bases left in between. CDR3 DNA sequence: TGTGCCAGCAGAGGCCACGGGGTGTTCTCCTATGGCTACACCTTC. The encoded protein is CASRGHGVFSYGYTF.

The rearrangement links TRBV5-6 to TRBJ2-1, with 12 bases fitting TRBD2. With V trimmed by 0 bases and J by 7 bases, 14 bases remained unmatched. The CDR3 runs to 19 residues. Germline CDR1 and CDR2: SGHDT and YYEEEE. The CDR3 DNA reads as TGTGCCAGCAGCTTGGTTCTAGCGGGAGGGCCGGGGCACGGAAATGAGCAGTTCTTC. This encodes CASSLVLAGGPGHGNEQFF.

In its sample, this clone was seen once. The chain is built from TRBV7-9 and TRBJ1-1, with a weak D call TRBD1 (5 bases). V lost 5 bases to trimming and J lost 11 bases, with 12 bases between them. Per the germline V gene, CDR1 is SEHNR and CDR2 is FQNEAQ (reference sequence). The CDR3 is 11 amino acids. The CDR3 loop is CASSPAEGAFF. The CDR3 DNA reads as TGTGCCAGCAGCCCAGCCGAGGGGGCTTTCTTT.

In its sample, this clone was seen a few times. The chain has TRBV19 and TRBJ2-7; 7 nucleotides match TRBD1. From germline, CDR1 is LNHDA and CDR2 SQIVND (reference sequence). Trimming removed 1 base from V and 5 bases from J; junction bases left unmatched: 8. There are 15 residues in the CDR3. The CDR3 bases are TGTGCCAGTAGTATAGCTGACAGGGCGAGGAACGAGCAGTACTTC. This translates into CASSIADRARNEQYF. Combining the CDR3 with reference TRBV19 and TRBJ2-7 gives the whole variable domain DGGITQSPKYLFRKEGQNVTLSCEQNLNHDAMYWYRQDPGQGLRLIYYSQIVNDFQKGDIAEGYSVSREKKESFPLTVTSAQKNPTAFYLCASSIADRARNEQYFGPGTRLTVT.

In its sample, this clone was seen a few times. The J gene is TRBJ1-3, the V gene TRBV7-9; 7 nucleotides agree with TRBD1. In germline, CDR1 is SEHNR, CDR2 FQNEAQ (reference sequence). This CDR3 region has 16 residues. V lost 5 bases and J lost 0; bases outside the gene matches: 7. The CDR3 loop reads CASSPPDRLSGNTIYF. The CDR3 DNA sequence: TGTGCCAGCAGCCCGCCGGACAGGCTCTCTGGAAACACCATATATTTT.

The chain employs TRBV6-6 and TRBJ2-1; 7 bases line up with TRBD1. J was trimmed by 9 bases and V by 5 bases; bases with no gene match: 4. The CDR3 extends over 12 amino acids. The germline CDR1 and CDR2 sequences are MNHNY and SVGAGI (reference sequence). CDR3 residues: CASSIGQAEQFF. CDR3 DNA sequence: TGTGCCAGCAGTATAGGACAGGCTGAGCAGTTCTTC.

The chain combines TRBV10-3 with TRBJ2-7; TRBD2 aligns across 7 bases. The germline CDR1 and CDR2 sequences are ENHRY and SYGVKD. The V segment lost 0 bases and the J segment 3 bases; nucleotides outside the gene matches: 11. The CDR3 spans 17 residues. Here the CDR3 reads CAISESGGGARGYEQYF. The CDR3 region has the DNA TGTGCCATCAGTGAGTCGGGGGGAGGGGCGCGAGGCTACGAGCAGTACTTC.

V gene TRBV2 combines with J gene TRBJ2-7, with D possibly TRBD1 on 6 matching bases. Germline V gene data show CDR1 as SNHLY and CDR2 as FYNNEI. The CDR3 is 14 residues long. V lost 6 bases to trimming and J lost 1 base, with 13 bases between them. The CDR3 region is CASSLRTASYEQYF. CDR3 DNA sequence: TGTGCCAGCAGCCTCAGGACAGCTTCCTACGAGCAGTACTTC.

This rearrangement joins TRBV7-2 to TRBJ2-6; D not certain. The CDR3 extends over 17 amino acids. V lost 6 bases to trimming and J lost 0 bases, with 15 bases between them. CDR1 is SGHTA, CDR2 FQGNSA, per germline. The CDR3 nucleotides read TGTGCCAGCAGATACACACTAAAAGACTCTGGGGCCAACGTCCTGACTTTC. This sequence encodes CASRYTLKDSGANVLTF.

The chain combines TRBV2 with TRBJ1-1, with 12 bases identical to TRBD1. Germline trimming cut 3 bases from V and 3 bases from J; bases unmatched to any gene: 11. In germline, CDR1 is SNHLY, CDR2 FYNNEI. The CDR3 length is 18 residues. For the CDR3, the DNA is TGTGCCAGCAGTGATCCGGGACAGGGGGCTATTTTCGACACTGAAGCTTTCTTT. It is translated as CASSDPGQGAIFDTEAFF.

Only one count was recorded for this clone. The chain uses TRBV7-2 and TRBJ1-2; D might be TRBD1 (6 bases). Germline V lookup: CDR1 SGHTA, CDR2 FQGNSA. The CDR3 has 13 residues. The germline V and J ends were trimmed by 3 bases and 7 bases, with 12 bases remaining between them. The CDR3 DNA sequence: TGTGCCAGCAGCTTCGACAGGTCCGGTGGCTACACCTTC. Protein product: CASSFDRSGGYTF. The entire variable domain, with the rest obtained from reference TRBV7-2 and TRBJ1-2, is as follows: GAGVSQSPSNKVTEKGKDVELRCDPISGHTALYWYRQSLGQGLEFLIYFQGNSAPDKSGLPSDRFSAERTGGSVSTLTIQRTQQEDSAVYLCASSFDRSGGYTFGSGTRLTVV.

The chain employs TRBV19 and TRBJ2-5; 10 bases agree with TRBD2. V dropped 5 bases and J dropped 4; count of bases not matched to a gene: 7. The CDR3 totals 15 residues. Germline V lookup: CDR1 LNHDA, CDR2 SQIVND (reference sequence). The CDR3 is CASSPTLAGTETQYF. The CDR3 nucleotides read TGTGCCAGTAGTCCTACACTAGCGGGAACAGAGACCCAGTACTTC.